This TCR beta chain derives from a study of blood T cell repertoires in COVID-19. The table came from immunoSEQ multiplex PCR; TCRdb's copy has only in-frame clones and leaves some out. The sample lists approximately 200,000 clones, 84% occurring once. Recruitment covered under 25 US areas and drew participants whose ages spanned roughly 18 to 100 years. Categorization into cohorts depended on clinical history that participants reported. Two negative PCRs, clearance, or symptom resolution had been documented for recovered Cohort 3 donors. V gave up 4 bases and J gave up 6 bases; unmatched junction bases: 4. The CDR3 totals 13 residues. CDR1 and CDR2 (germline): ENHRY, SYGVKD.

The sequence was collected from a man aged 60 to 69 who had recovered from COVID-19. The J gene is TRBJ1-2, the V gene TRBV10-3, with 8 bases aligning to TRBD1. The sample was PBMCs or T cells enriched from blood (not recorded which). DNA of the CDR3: TGTGCCATCAGTGTAGACAGGGGTGATGGCTACACCTTC. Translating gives CAISVDRGDGYTF.